This T cell receptor beta chain was identified during a study of T cell responses to AZD1222 COVID-19 vaccine. Study-wide findings and caveats: Nearly half of unique spike-specific TCRs reportedly avoided B.1.351 and B.1.1.7 mutated regions. Elevations in Spike-specific TCR breadth and depth followed administration of two AZD1222 doses.

Trimming took 2 bases from V and 4 from J, leaving 6 bases between them. CDR3 length: 13 amino acids. Germline V gives CDR1 MNHEY, CDR2 SVGEGT. The method was immunoSEQ multiplex PCR; TCRdb's version includes in-frame clones alone and lacks a portion of them. The data contain about 93,000 clones, about nine tenths of them singletons. As concerns this clone: Its specificity is not known.

Specimen: peripheral blood, collected on day 0 of MenACWY control vaccination. The TCR was taken from an adult in good health. The chain recombines TRBV6-2 or TRBV6-3 with TRBJ1-5; D is unclear. The CDR3 DNA sequence: TGTGCCAGCAGTTACGGGGAAAATCAGCCCCAGCATTTT. Translating it yields CASSYGENQPQHF.